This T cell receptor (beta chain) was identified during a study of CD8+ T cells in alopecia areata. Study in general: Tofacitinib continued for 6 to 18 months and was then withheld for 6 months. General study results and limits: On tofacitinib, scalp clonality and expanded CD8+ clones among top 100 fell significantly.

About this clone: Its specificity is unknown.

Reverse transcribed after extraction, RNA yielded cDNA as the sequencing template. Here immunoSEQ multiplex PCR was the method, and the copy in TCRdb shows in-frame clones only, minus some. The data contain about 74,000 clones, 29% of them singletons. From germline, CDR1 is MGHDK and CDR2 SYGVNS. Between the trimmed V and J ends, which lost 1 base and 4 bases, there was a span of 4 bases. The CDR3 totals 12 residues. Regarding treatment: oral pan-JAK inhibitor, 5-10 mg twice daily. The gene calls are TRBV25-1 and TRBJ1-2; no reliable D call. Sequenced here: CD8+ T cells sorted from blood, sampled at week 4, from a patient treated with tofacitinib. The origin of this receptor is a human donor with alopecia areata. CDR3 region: CASSESGYGYTF. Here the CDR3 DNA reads TGTGCCAGCAGTGAATCAGGCTATGGCTACACCTTC.